These T cell receptor beta chains were read from a single sample in a study of T cell responses to AZD1222 COVID-19 vaccine. Clones were read by immunoSEQ multiplex PCR, and TCRdb kept only the in-frame ones, dropping some. The repertoire has tens of thousands of clones, over 75% of them found once; the top ten carry 17%. The sequencing used peripheral blood, collected on day 0 of AZD1222 vaccination. These receptors were obtained from an adult in good health. The conserved cysteine and the conserved F or W are not part of the CDR3 here.

TRBV12-3/TRBV12-4	ASSFLRTQGYT
TRBV6-1	ASSDGKGGHEQY
TRBV4-2	ASSRGETNTEAF
TRBV3-1/TRBV3-2	ASSQEGGGGTEAF
TRBV19	ASRSAGQATAYNYGYT
TRBV2	ASSETGGRTGELF
TRBV5-4	ASSNRDGPYEQY
TRBV7-2	ASSLNSFDGYT
TRBV5-5	ASSLFRQASYEQY
TRBV10-3	AISGFLRPRAYEQY
TRBV6-2/TRBV6-3	ASSYVLVSTEAF
TRBV7-2	ASSQWGDRGGYT
TRBV7-2	ASRPTSGGTQAQY
TRBV27	ASSFGLVGYNEQF
TRBV5-4	ASSFSGINGELF
TRBV4-1	ASSQDSLYSGNTIY
TRBV4-1	ASSQGAGYSNQPQH
TRBV6-6	ASSYYRVTETQY
TRBV5-1	ASSLWEAKNIQY
TRBV11-2	ASSHVYEQY
TRBV30	AWMSGQPYEQY
TRBV28	ASSFPDRHYGYT
TRBV7-2	ASSPQGSNSPLH
TRBV7-5	VRSFLYGDEAKNIQY
TRBV4-2	ASSQDSGGPDTQY
TRBV2	ASSGTSYEQY
TRBV12-3/TRBV12-4	ASSRGGWQPQH
TRBV30	AWSTGLKETQY
TRBV19	ASTRAGTGGIYEQY
TRBV7-9	ASSPRGGSSYNEQF
TRBV27	ASSTGDTYNEQF
TRBV30	ASGRGSNQPQH
TRBV6-4	ASSASPGNTEAF
TRBV4-1	ASSQGGLGAYEQY
TRBV6-5	ASVLSGNNIQY
TRBV19	ASSMGRDGETQY
TRBV9	ASSARQPQGVEAF
TRBV6-6	ASILQGAGNTIY
TRBV28	ASSLLMWEQY
TRBV27	ASSSTDRYPDTQY
TRBV21-1	ASTPRGVPYGYT
TRBV19	ASSPPGQFLHSGNTIY
TRBV5-1	ASSLRQWASNTEAF
TRBV18	ASSPPVDFLYYGYT
TRBV28	ASSTRAHWIEETQY
TRBV5-4	ASRSHRTLNTEAF
TRBV7-6	ASSLFRGGTGELF
TRBV28	ASSATPTGVRTEAF
TRBV29-1	SVYGAPGEKLF
TRBV7-3	ASSLGRGSYNEQF
TRBV27	ASSPRRNYGYT
TRBV5-4	ASSTYALETQY
TRBV25-1	ASSSGTGAYNSPLH
TRBV24-1	ATSDSDKHWGISEQY
TRBV9	ASSVGMGGGNYGYT
TRBV7-6	ASSYRRGLAGRETQY
TRBV5-4	ASSPRQGPEAF
TRBV23-1	ASSQSVKVEGGELF
TRBV9	ASSPHVRGTEAF